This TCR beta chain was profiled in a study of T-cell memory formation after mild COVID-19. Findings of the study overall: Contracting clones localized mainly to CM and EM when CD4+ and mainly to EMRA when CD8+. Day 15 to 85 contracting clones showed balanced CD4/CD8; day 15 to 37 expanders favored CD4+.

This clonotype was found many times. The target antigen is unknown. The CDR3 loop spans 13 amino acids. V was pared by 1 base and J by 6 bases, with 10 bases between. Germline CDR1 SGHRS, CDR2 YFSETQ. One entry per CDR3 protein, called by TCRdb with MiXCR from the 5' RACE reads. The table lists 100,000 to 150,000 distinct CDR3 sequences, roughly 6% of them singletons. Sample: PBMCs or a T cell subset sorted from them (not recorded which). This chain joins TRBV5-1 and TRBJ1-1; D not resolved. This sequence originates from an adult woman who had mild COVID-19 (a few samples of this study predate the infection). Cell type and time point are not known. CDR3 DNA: TGCGCCAGCAGCTTGTTGGGCGGGGCTGAAGCTTTCTTT. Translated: CASSLLGGAEAFF.